These 32 T cell receptor beta chains were all obtained from the same sample, sequenced in a study of blood T cells in healthy people across ages. A second PCR, run for roughly 7 to 11 cycles, used a sample-barcoded 5' primer plus a J-beta primer mix. TCRdb called the 5' RACE reads again in MiXCR, with one record for every CDR3 protein. The sample holds some 1.5 million distinct CDR3 sequences, 28% seen once. The sample taken for sequencing was blood. The receptors were sampled from a woman in her 30s in good health.

Worth noting for this clonotype: It may be a read error: a sequence one base away is much more abundant. The gene calls are TRBV2 and TRBJ2-7; D may be TRBD2 (5 bases). Germline-derived CDR1 and CDR2 are SNHLY and FYNNEI. The CDR3 sequence is 13 residues long. In DNA form, the CDR3 reads TGTGCCAACAGTGAATCGGGGTACAGCGAGCAGTACTTC. Translated, it gives CANSESGYSEQYF.

This clonotype occurred a few times. It may be a read error: a sequence one base away is much more abundant. This chain uses TRBV10-3 with TRBJ2-5; 8 nucleotides line up with TRBD2. The V and J ends lost 10 bases and 7 bases, in that order; junction bases with no gene match: 14. The germline V gene has CDR1 ENHRY and CDR2 SYGVKD. The CDR3 is 14 residues long. The CDR3 loop reads CATRSEAGEGTQYF. The DNA of the CDR3 is TGTGCCACCAGAAGTGAAGCGGGGGAAGGGACCCAGTACTTC.

There are many counts of this clonotype. This rearrangement joins TRBV11-2 to TRBJ1-6; possibly TRBD1 for D (5 bases). The CDR3 is 12 amino acids. The V end was cut by 3 bases, the J end by 9 bases, with 6 bases between. Germline values: CDR1 SGHAT, CDR2 FQNNGV. The DNA of the CDR3 is TGTGCCAGCAGCTTCACAGGTTCACCCCTCCACTTT. Its protein product is CASSFTGSPLHF.

This clonotype has at least ten counts. This chain connects TRBV20-1 to TRBJ2-5; 9 nucleotides align to TRBD2. Germline loops: CDR1 DFQATT, CDR2 SNEGSKA (reference sequence). The J segment lost 4 bases and the V segment lost 5 bases, leaving 8 bases of the junction unmatched. This CDR3 has 14 residues. The CDR3 loop is CSAGGIAGVETQYF. DNA for the CDR3: TGCAGTGCTGGCGGGATAGCGGGAGTAGAGACCCAGTACTTC.

This clonotype has at least ten counts. J is TRBJ2-5 and V is TRBV28, with D unclear. V was clipped by 2 bases and J by 1 base, with 11 bases between them. This CDR3 region has 15 residues. CDR1 is MDHEN and CDR2 is SYDVKM in the germline V gene. The CDR3: CASSLRRQSQETQYF. CDR3 nucleotide sequence: TGTGCCAGCAGTTTACGTCGCCAGAGCCAAGAGACCCAGTACTTC.

J is TRBJ2-4 and V is TRBV6-6; TRBD2 agrees at 8 bases. The germline gives CDR1 MNHNY, CDR2 SVGAGI (reference sequence). The CDR3 runs to 16 residues. Trimming took 5 bases from V and 13 from J; bases not matched to a gene: 19. This CDR3 is CASSDTSGGRYNEQYF. CDR3 DNA: TGTGCCAGCAGTGACACGAGCGGGGGCCGTTACAATGAGCAGTACTTC.

The gene calls are TRBV10-3 and TRBJ1-5, with D possibly matching TRBD1 (5 bases). This CDR3 has 14 residues. Per the germline V gene, CDR1 is ENHRY and CDR2 is SYGVKD. V was cut by 6 bases and J by 5 bases, with 14 bases left in between. Here the CDR3 reads CAIRGEGHDQPQHF. The CDR3 region has the DNA TGTGCCATCAGGGGGGAGGGGCACGATCAGCCCCAGCATTTT.

This sequence joins TRBV5-4 and TRBJ1-1, with TRBD1 as a possible D gene (6 bases). The CDR3 has 14 amino acids. The V gene lost 2 bases and the J gene lost 5 bases, with 13 bases spanning the gap. Germline CDR1 reads SGHNT; CDR2 reads YYREEE (reference sequence). This CDR3 reads CASSFAGASTEAFF. DNA for the CDR3: TGTGCCAGCAGCTTCGCAGGGGCGAGTACTGAAGCTTTCTTT.

CDR3 region: CASSWGGPIDDEQFF. The CDR3 bases are TGCGCCAGCAGCTGGGGCGGGCCGATCGACGATGAGCAGTTCTTC. V is TRBV5-1 and J is TRBJ2-1, with D perhaps given as TRBD1 or TRBD2 (5 bases each). CDR3 length: 15 residues. Germline V lookup: CDR1 SGHRS, CDR2 YFSETQ. The ends were cut back, 3 bases at V and 8 bases at J, with 18 bases in the middle.

The sample holds a few counts of this clonotype. The gene calls are TRBV14 and TRBJ2-3; TRBD1 matches 7 bases. Germline V gene data show CDR1 as SGHDN and CDR2 as FVKESK. With 1 base clipped from V and 4 bases from J, the junction kept 11 bases outside the gene matches. CDR3 length: 17 residues. The CDR3 region is CASSQGFWDSGADTQYF. DNA for the CDR3: TGTGCCAGCAGCCAAGGGTTTTGGGACAGTGGTGCAGATACGCAGTATTTT.

This clonotype showed up just once. The V gene is TRBV20-1, the J gene TRBJ1-1; possibly TRBD1 for D (6 bases). Germline loops: CDR1 DFQATT, CDR2 SNEGSKA (reference sequence). V dropped 4 bases and J dropped 1 base, with 13 bases sitting between them. The CDR3 totals 14 residues. In DNA, the CDR3 is TGCAGTGCTACCGCCGGGACAACGAACACTGAAGCTTTCTTT. This gives the protein CSATAGTTNTEAFF.

This rearrangement joins TRBV29-1 to TRBJ2-2; D gene unclear. V lost 4 bases and J 4 bases, leaving 7 bases between the germline ends. CDR3 length: 12 residues. Germline V CDR1 and CDR2: SQVTM, ANQGSEA. CDR3 sequence: CSVVRSTGELFF. The CDR3 coding sequence is TGCAGCGTTGTTCGGAGCACCGGGGAGCTGTTTTTT.

This clonotype appeared many times. This chain joins TRBV30 and TRBJ2-5; the D gene is possibly TRBD1 (5 bases). Germline V gene lookup returns CDR1 GTSNPN and CDR2 SVGIG (reference sequence). V was clipped by 4 bases and J by 3 bases, with 6 bases between them. CDR3 length: 11 amino acids. DNA for the CDR3: TGTGCCTGGAAAGGGGAAGAGACCCAGTACTTC. Translating gives CAWKGEETQYF.

This clonotype was detected only a few times. The rearrangement links TRBV24-1 to TRBJ2-6, with D hard to call. This CDR3 comprises 17 residues. Germline V gene sequence: CDR1 KGHDR, CDR2 SFDVKD. V was cut by 4 bases and J by 0 bases, with 12 bases left in between. The CDR3 nucleotides read TGTGCCACCAGTGAGCAAGACGGTTACTCTGGGGCCAACGTCCTGACTTTC. Encoded protein: CATSEQDGYSGANVLTF.

In its sample, this clonotype was seen a few times. The J gene is TRBJ1-2, the V gene TRBV29-1; D gene unclear. The ends were cut back, 6 bases at V and 0 bases at J, with 14 bases in the middle. Looked up from germline, CDR1 is SQVTM and CDR2 is ANQGSEA. This CDR3 region has 14 residues. CDR3 DNA sequence: TGCAGCGTGGTGACCGATGCCTCTAACTATGGCTACACCTTC. It encodes CSVVTDASNYGYTF.

As for this clonotype: Germline and junction disagree at one end, which may indicate a read error. This chain connects TRBV5-1 to TRBJ1-1, with a tentative D call TRBD1 (6 bases). From germline, CDR1 is SGHRS and CDR2 YFSETQ. CDR3 length: 17 amino acids. The CDR3 DNA reads TGCACCAGCAGCTCGGGACTCGCAGGGGATAGGATCACTGAAGCTTTCTTT. Its translation: CTSSSGLAGDRITEAFF.

This clonotype was counted ten times or more. The CDR3 loop reads CASSQAAGSEQYF. For the CDR3, the DNA is TGCGCCAGCAGCCAAGCCGCCGGGAGCGAGCAGTACTTC. The chain couples TRBV4-1 to TRBJ2-7; a possible D gene is TRBD2 (6 bases). In germline, CDR1 is MGHRA, CDR2 YSYEKL. CDR3 length equals 13 residues. Trimming left V 1 base short and J 6 bases short, with 10 bases between.

Only a few counts were recorded for this clonotype. A much larger clone lies one base from this, so it may be a read error. J is TRBJ2-1 and V is TRBV12-5; a weak D match, TRBD2 (6 bases). Germline loops: CDR1 LGHNT, CDR2 FRNRAP. This CDR3 is 16 amino acids long. The V gene lost 8 bases and the J gene lost 6 bases, with 23 bases spanning the gap. CDR3 protein: CASLEFRRGPANEQFF. In DNA form, the CDR3 reads TGTGCTAGTCTCGAGTTTCGGCGGGGCCCTGCCAATGAGCAGTTCTTC.

The chain combines TRBV20-1 with TRBJ2-1; D may be TRBD1 (6 bases). V dropped 0 bases and J dropped 7 bases, with 13 bases sitting between them. CDR3 length: 14 residues. Germline V gene data show CDR1 as DFQATT and CDR2 as SNEGSKA (reference sequence). The CDR3 region has the DNA TGCAGTGCTAGAGATGGGGGCCTCAAAAATGAGCAGTTCTTC. Translating gives CSARDGGLKNEQFF.

The V gene is TRBV4-1, the J gene TRBJ1-6; TRBD1 might be the D (5 bases). The V and J ends lost 5 bases and 6 bases respectively, with 11 bases between them. Germline-derived CDR1 and CDR2 are MGHRA and YSYEKL. The CDR3 runs 14 residues. CDR3 in amino acids: CASSSRDPNSPLHF. CDR3 sequence (DNA): TGCGCCAGCAGCTCCCGGGACCCTAATTCACCCCTCCACTTT.

The chain uses TRBV20-1 and TRBJ2-1; 10 bases are a match to TRBD2. The germline gives CDR1 DFQATT, CDR2 SNEGSKA (reference sequence). Trimming cost V 6 bases and J 5 bases; bases outside gene matches: 7. CDR3 length: 14 residues. The CDR3 DNA reads as TGCAGTGCACCCCGGACTAGCGGCAACAATGAGCAGTTCTTC. Its translation: CSAPRTSGNNEQFF.

This clonotype appeared many times. V is TRBV7-2 and J is TRBJ2-7; 13 bases are a match to TRBD2. Germline V lookup: CDR1 SGHTA, CDR2 FQGNSA. The ends lost 5 bases at V and 2 bases at J; junction bases unmatched: 9. The CDR3 is 17 amino acids. The CDR3 DNA sequence: TGTGCCAGCAGCATTCAAGGGACTAGCGGGACAACCTACGAGCAGTACTTC. Translating it yields CASSIQGTSGTTYEQYF.

The rearrangement links TRBV28 to TRBJ2-1; TRBD1 might be the D (5 bases). CDR1 is MDHEN, CDR2 SYDVKM, per germline. Between the trimmed V and J ends, which lost 6 bases and 10 bases, there was a span of 16 bases. CDR3 length equals 13 residues. CDR3 sequence: CASSPPNAGEQFF. CDR3 coding DNA: TGTGCCAGCAGCCCCCCAAACGCAGGGGAGCAGTTCTTC.

V is TRBV5-1 and J is TRBJ2-1; D might be TRBD1 (6 bases). The V gene's germline CDR1 is SGHRS and CDR2 YFSETQ. This CDR3 is 16 amino acids long. The germline V and J ends were trimmed by 6 bases and 5 bases, with 21 bases remaining between them. CDR3 protein: CASNPTMPGTNNEQFF. For the CDR3, the DNA is TGCGCCAGCAACCCCACGATGCCGGGGACAAACAATGAGCAGTTCTTC.

V gene TRBV29-1 combines with J gene TRBJ2-1; D remains ambiguous. This CDR3 region has 13 residues. Looked up from germline, CDR1 is SQVTM and CDR2 is ANQGSEA. V dropped 6 bases and J dropped 9 bases, with 18 bases sitting between them. This CDR3 is CSVWSEPRGEQFF. DNA of the CDR3: TGCAGCGTATGGTCAGAACCCCGCGGTGAGCAGTTCTTC.

As for this clonotype: A read error may produce the germline difference seen at one junction end. This chain uses TRBV10-3 with TRBJ1-2; D might be TRBD1 (5 bases). Germline V gene data show CDR1 as ENHRY and CDR2 as SYGVKD. CDR3 length: 14 residues. The CDR3 DNA is TGTGCCGTCAGTGAGTTGCCGGAGGGGTATGGCTACACCTTC. Residues: CAVSELPEGYGYTF.

This clonotype was recorded many times. The V gene is TRBV29-1, the J gene TRBJ1-4, with TRBD1 matching 11 bases. Germline V gene lookup returns CDR1 SQVTM and CDR2 ANQGSEA. The junction had 8 bases not matched to a gene; V was cut back by 7 bases and J by 7 bases. This CDR3 comprises 14 residues. For the CDR3, the DNA is TGCAGCGCGATCCCGGGACAGGGGGGTGAAAAACTGTTTTTT. This sequence encodes CSAIPGQGGEKLFF. Looking up the rest from reference TRBV29-1 and TRBJ1-4 gives the full variable domain: SAVISQKPSRDICQRGTSLTIQCQVDSQVTMMFWYRQQPGQSLTLIATANQGSEATYESGFVIDKFPISRPNLTFSTLTVSNMSPEDSSIYLCSAIPGQGGEKLFFGSGTQLSVL.

V is TRBV7-9 and J is TRBJ2-4; 12 bases line up with TRBD2. The closer fit of TRBJ2-7 to the DNA end suggests the J call may be wrong. This CDR3 has 14 amino acids. Germline assignment: CDR1 SEHNR and CDR2 FQNEAQ (reference sequence). The chain's CDR3 is CASSWTSGMYEQYF. DNA for the CDR3: TGTGCCAGCAGCTGGACTAGCGGGATGTACGAGCAGTACTTC.

The chain employs TRBV5-1 and TRBJ2-1, with 8 nucleotides matching TRBD2. J was trimmed by 6 bases and V by 2 bases; bases with no gene match: 7. This CDR3 region has 15 residues. Germline V gene data show CDR1 as SGHRS and CDR2 as YFSETQ. CDR3 in DNA: TGCGCCAGCAGCTTTCCTGGGGCGGGGGGCAATGAGCAGTTCTTC. Translating it yields CASSFPGAGGNEQFF. Supplemented by reference TRBV5-1 and TRBJ2-1, the full variable domain reads KAGVTQTPRYLIKTRGQQVTLSCSPISGHRSVSWYQQTPGQGLQFLFEYFSETQRNKGNFPGRFSGRQFSNSRSEMNVSTLELGDSALYLCASSFPGAGGNEQFFGPGTRLTVL.

This clonotype was seen only a few times. The rearrangement links TRBV20-1 to TRBJ1-6; 7 bases match TRBD1. V was clipped by 0 bases and J by 9 bases; unmatched bases: 8. The CDR3 sequence is 15 residues long. Germline V gene sequence: CDR1 DFQATT, CDR2 SNEGSKA (reference sequence). The CDR3 spells CSARDPAGQLSPLHF. As DNA, the CDR3 is TGCAGTGCTAGAGATCCGGCGGGACAGCTTTCACCCCTCCACTTT.

This clonotype was seen only once. The chain is built from TRBV28 and TRBJ1-1; tentatively, D is TRBD1 (5 bases). Germline V gene sequence: CDR1 MDHEN, CDR2 SYDVKM. CDR3 length: 15 residues. With 8 bases removed from V and 1 base from J, the gap between germline ends came to 17 bases. Written as DNA, the CDR3 is TGTGCCAGCCCCGGACGGGGCGCCCCGAACACTGAAGCTTTCTTT. It codes for CASPGRGAPNTEAFF.

The chain uses TRBV4-1 and TRBJ2-5; 10 positions agree with TRBD2. Germline CDR1 MGHRA, CDR2 YSYEKL. Unmatched junction bases numbered 6, after V lost 0 bases and J lost 5 bases. The CDR3 totals 16 residues. The CDR3 bases are TGCGCCAGCAGCCAAGATTCTAGCGGGAGTCGGGAGACCCAGTACTTC. This translates into CASSQDSSGSRETQYF.